Following are 15 T cell receptor beta chains from one sample sequenced in a study of blood T cell repertoires in COVID-19. TCRdb keeps only in-frame clones here, not all; method: immunoSEQ multiplex PCR. The data contain a few hundred thousand clones, approximately 80% of them singletons. The sequenced sample consisted of peripheral blood. The source is a man in his 60s with acute or convalescent COVID-19.

The chain links TRBV28 to TRBJ1-2; the match to TRBD1 covers 12 bases. This CDR3 region has 16 residues. The junction had 7 bases not matched to a gene; V was cut back by 8 bases and J by 0 bases. Germline V gene sequence: CDR1 MDHEN, CDR2 SYDVKM. CDR3 nucleotide sequence: TGTGCCAGCTTATCGGGACAGGGGGCATCTAACTATGGCTACACCTTC. Translated: CASLSGQGASNYGYTF.

Details on this clone: At one end, the junction sequence differs from germline, possibly due to a read error. The CDR3: CASSLNPLAENEQFF. The CDR3 bases are TGTGCTAGCAGCTTAAACCCCCTAGCGGAAAATGAGCAGTTCTTC. V usage is TRBV7-7 and J usage is TRBJ2-1; 7 nucleotides match TRBD2. This CDR3 is 15 amino acids long. The germline gives CDR1 SSHAT, CDR2 FNYEAQ (reference sequence).

The chain employs TRBV2 and TRBJ1-5, with 7 positions matching TRBD1. V shed 6 bases and J 0 bases; nucleotides not matched to a gene: 8. Germline CDR1 and CDR2: SNHLY and FYNNEI. The CDR3 totals 16 residues. This CDR3 is CASSEIGQASNQPQHF. The CDR3 DNA reads TGTGCCAGCAGCGAGATAGGACAGGCTAGCAATCAGCCCCAGCATTTT.

The chain couples TRBV2 to TRBJ1-1; TRBD1 matches at 10 bases. Per germline, CDR1 SNHLY and CDR2 FYNNEI. The V gene end was trimmed by 6 bases and the J gene end by 6 bases; junction bases not matched to a gene: 10. CDR3 length: 15 residues. The chain's CDR3 is CASRAGTGAVAEAFF. The DNA of the CDR3 is TGTGCCAGCAGGGCCGGGACAGGGGCGGTCGCTGAAGCTTTCTTT.

The chain links TRBV18 to TRBJ2-7; possibly TRBD2 for D (5 bases). The germline gives CDR1 KGHSH, CDR2 LQKENI. V lost 3 bases and J 7 bases, leaving 16 bases between the germline ends. This CDR3 has 14 residues. CDR3 bases: TGTGCCAGCTCACCGAGGGAGTCCCGGTCGGAGCAGTACTTC. Translating it yields CASSPRESRSEQYF.

The J gene is TRBJ2-1, the V gene TRBV9, with D perhaps TRBD1 (5 bases). Trimming removed 5 bases at V and 9 bases at J, with 18 bases between. The CDR3 is made up of 14 amino acids. Germline V gene data show CDR1 as SGDLS and CDR2 as YYNGEE. The CDR3 sequence: CASSSRVDQGEQFF. CDR3 DNA: TGTGCCAGCAGTTCTCGGGTGGACCAGGGTGAGCAGTTCTTC. Filled out from reference TRBV9 and TRBJ2-1, the complete variable domain reads DSGVTQTPKHLITATGQRVTLRCSPRSGDLSVYWYQQSLDQGLQFLIQYYNGEERAKGNILERFSAQQFPDLHSELNLSSLELGDSALYFCASSSRVDQGEQFFGPGTRLTVL.

This clone was seen just once. This chain uses TRBV7-3 with TRBJ1-1, with 7 positions matching TRBD1. J lost 5 bases, V lost 4 bases, and 10 bases had no gene match. The CDR3 has 15 residues. Germline lookup yields CDR1 SGHTA and CDR2 FQGTGA. The CDR3: CASSSDRWGRTEAFF. The CDR3 DNA is TGTGCCAGCAGCTCGGACAGGTGGGGGCGGACTGAAGCTTTCTTT.

The chain joins TRBV5-4 to TRBJ1-2; 8 bases are shared with TRBD1. Germline CDR1 reads SGHNT; CDR2 reads YYREEE (reference sequence). Trimming took 4 bases from V and 8 from J; bases not matched to a gene: 7. The CDR3 runs 13 residues. The CDR3 DNA is TGTGCCAGCAGCGCAACAGGGGGGAGAGGCTACACCTTC. It encodes CASSATGGRGYTF.

The J gene is TRBJ2-7, the V gene TRBV6-6; D ambiguous. The germline CDR1 and CDR2 sequences are MNHNY and SVGAGI (reference sequence). The CDR3 totals 15 residues. V lost 2 bases and J 0 bases, leaving 11 bases between the germline ends. The CDR3 loop is CASSYRRPSSYEQYF. The DNA for the CDR3 is TGTGCCAGCAGTTACAGGCGGCCTAGCTCCTACGAGCAGTACTTC.

The rearrangement uses TRBV12-5 and TRBJ2-1; TRBD2 matches at 12 bases. Germline trimming cut 5 bases from V and 7 bases from J; bases unmatched to any gene: 6. Per the germline V gene, CDR1 is LGHNT and CDR2 is FRNRAP. This CDR3 contains 15 residues. CDR3 region: CASGTWTSGVNEQFF. The CDR3 bases are TGTGCTAGTGGTACCTGGACTAGCGGGGTGAATGAGCAGTTCTTC.

This clone was seen a few times. The rearrangement links TRBV5-4 to TRBJ2-7; TRBD2 is a possible D gene (5 bases). Germline V gene data show CDR1 as SGHNT and CDR2 as YYREEE (reference sequence). The CDR3 runs 14 residues. Trimming pared 4 bases from V and 4 bases from J, leaving 15 bases between. This chain's CDR3 is CASSPSPREYEQYF. As DNA, the CDR3 is TGTGCCAGCAGCCCCTCCCCCCGGGAATACGAGCAGTACTTC.

J is TRBJ2-5 and V is TRBV5-1; TRBD1 aligns across 8 bases. The CDR3 length is 14 residues. J gave up 5 bases and V 4 bases, and 7 bases lay outside the gene matches. Germline loops: CDR1 SGHRS, CDR2 YFSETQ. The CDR3 DNA follows: TGCGCCAGCAGCCAGGACAGGGCAGACGAGACCCAGTACTTC. Its translation is CASSQDRADETQYF.

The chain is built from TRBV4-3 and TRBJ2-5; 7 nucleotides agree with TRBD2. V lost 0 bases to trimming and J lost 5 bases; unmatched junction nucleotides: 3. Germline V lookup: CDR1 LGHNA, CDR2 YSLEER. The CDR3 runs to 14 residues. For the CDR3, the DNA is TGCGCCAGCAGCCAAGATCTCGGGAGGGAGACCCAGTACTTC. As protein: CASSQDLGRETQYF.

The chain links TRBV5-1 to TRBJ1-4, with a weak D call TRBD1 (6 bases). Trimming left V 4 bases short and J 8 bases short, with 24 bases between. The germline CDR1 and CDR2 sequences are SGHRS and YFSETQ. The CDR3 has 17 amino acids. DNA of the CDR3: TGCGCCAGCAGCCCCACTCTGGGGGCAACGCCGGGGGAAAAACTGTTTTTT. Encoded protein: CASSPTLGATPGEKLFF.

As DNA, the CDR3 is TGTGCCAGCAGCCCACAGGGGAACTATGGCTACACCTTC. Translation gives CASSPQGNYGYTF. The chain carries TRBV7-3 and TRBJ1-2; 7 bases are a match to TRBD1. V lost 5 bases to trimming and J lost 2 bases; unmatched junction nucleotides: 2. Germline V lookup: CDR1 SGHTA, CDR2 FQGTGA. This CDR3 region has 13 residues.